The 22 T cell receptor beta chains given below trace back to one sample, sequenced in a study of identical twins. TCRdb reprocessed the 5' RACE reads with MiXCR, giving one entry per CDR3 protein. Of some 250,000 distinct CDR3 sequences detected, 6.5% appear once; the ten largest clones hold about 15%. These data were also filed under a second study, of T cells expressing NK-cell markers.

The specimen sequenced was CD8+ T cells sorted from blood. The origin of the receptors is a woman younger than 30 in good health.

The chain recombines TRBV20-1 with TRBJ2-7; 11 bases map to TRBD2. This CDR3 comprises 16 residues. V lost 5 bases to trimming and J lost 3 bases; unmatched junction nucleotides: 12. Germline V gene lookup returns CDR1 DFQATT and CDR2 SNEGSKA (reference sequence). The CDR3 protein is CSAPSPLAGGIYEQYF. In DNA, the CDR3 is TGCAGTGCTCCCTCCCCCTTAGCGGGGGGGATCTACGAGCAGTACTTC.

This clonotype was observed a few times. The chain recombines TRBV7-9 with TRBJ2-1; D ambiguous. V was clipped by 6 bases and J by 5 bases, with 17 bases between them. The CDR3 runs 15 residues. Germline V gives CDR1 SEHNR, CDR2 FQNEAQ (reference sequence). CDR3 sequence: CASSHNTEWNNEQFF. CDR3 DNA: TGTGCCAGCAGTCACAACACCGAGTGGAACAATGAGCAGTTCTTC.

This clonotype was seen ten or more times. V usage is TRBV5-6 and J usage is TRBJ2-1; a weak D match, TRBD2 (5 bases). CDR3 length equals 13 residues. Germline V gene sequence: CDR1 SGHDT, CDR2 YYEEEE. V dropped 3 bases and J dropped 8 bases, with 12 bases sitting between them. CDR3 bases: TGTGCCAGCAGCTGGCCGGGAAACCATGAGCAGTTCTTC. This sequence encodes CASSWPGNHEQFF.

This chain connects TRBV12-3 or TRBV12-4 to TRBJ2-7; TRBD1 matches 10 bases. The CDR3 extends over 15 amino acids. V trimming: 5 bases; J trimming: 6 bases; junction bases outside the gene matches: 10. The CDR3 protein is CASSDSGQGLFEQYF. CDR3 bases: TGTGCCAGCAGTGATTCGGGACAGGGGCTGTTCGAGCAGTACTTC.

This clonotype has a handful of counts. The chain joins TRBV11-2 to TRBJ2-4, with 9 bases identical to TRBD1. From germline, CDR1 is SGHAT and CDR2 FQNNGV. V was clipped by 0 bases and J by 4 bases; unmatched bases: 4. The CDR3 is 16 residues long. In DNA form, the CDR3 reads TGTGCCAGCAGCTTAGATCTGACAGGGGGTAAAAACATTCAGTACTTC. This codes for CASSLDLTGGKNIQYF.

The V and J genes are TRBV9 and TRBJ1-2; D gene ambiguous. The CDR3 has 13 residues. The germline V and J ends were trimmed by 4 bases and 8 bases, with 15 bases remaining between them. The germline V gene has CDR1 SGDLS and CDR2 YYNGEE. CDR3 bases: TGTGCCAGCAGCTCTGACGGGCCATGGGGCTACACCTTC. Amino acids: CASSSDGPWGYTF.

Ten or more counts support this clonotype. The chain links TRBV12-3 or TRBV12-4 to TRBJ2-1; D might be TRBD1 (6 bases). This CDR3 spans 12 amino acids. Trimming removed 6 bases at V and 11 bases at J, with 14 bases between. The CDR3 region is CASSPPGAKQFF. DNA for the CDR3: TGTGCCAGCAGCCCGCCAGGGGCCAAGCAGTTCTTC.

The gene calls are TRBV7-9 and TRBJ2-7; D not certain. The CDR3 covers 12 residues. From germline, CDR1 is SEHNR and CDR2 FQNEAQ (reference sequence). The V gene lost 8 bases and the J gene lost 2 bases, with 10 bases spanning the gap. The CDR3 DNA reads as TGTGCCAGCGGTTTCCGGACCTACGAGCAGTACTTC. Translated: CASGFRTYEQYF.

This CDR3 reads CASSESGTGWDEQYF. The CDR3, as DNA: TGTGCCAGCAGCGAGTCCGGGACAGGGTGGGACGAGCAGTACTTC. This chain joins TRBV9 and TRBJ2-7; 9 bases align to TRBD1. Germline trimming cut 3 bases from V and 5 bases from J; bases unmatched to any gene: 9. In germline, CDR1 is SGDLS, CDR2 YYNGEE. This CDR3 has 15 amino acids.

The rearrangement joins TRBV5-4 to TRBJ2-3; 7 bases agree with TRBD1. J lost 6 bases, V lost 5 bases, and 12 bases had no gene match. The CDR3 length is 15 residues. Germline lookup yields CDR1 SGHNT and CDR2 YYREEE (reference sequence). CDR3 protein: CASRDTGERVDTQYF. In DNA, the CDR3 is TGTGCCAGCAGGGACACAGGGGAGAGGGTGGATACGCAGTATTTT.

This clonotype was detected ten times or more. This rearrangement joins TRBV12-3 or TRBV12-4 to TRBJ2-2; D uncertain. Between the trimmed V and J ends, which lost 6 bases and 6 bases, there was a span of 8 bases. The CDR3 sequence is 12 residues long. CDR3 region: CASSSKSGELFF. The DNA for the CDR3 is TGTGCCAGCAGCTCCAAATCCGGGGAGCTGTTTTTT.

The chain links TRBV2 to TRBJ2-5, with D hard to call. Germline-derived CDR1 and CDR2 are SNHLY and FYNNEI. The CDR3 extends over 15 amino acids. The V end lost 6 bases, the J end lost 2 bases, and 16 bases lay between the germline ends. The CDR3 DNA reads TGTGCCAGCAGGCCTGTCTTTTCCCCACAAGAGACCCAGTACTTC. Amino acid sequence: CASRPVFSPQETQYF.

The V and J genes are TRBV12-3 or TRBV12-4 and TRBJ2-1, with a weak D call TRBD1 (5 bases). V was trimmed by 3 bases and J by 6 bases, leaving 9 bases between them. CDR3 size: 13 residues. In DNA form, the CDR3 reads TGTGCCAGCAGTTTCGGACAACCCAATGAGCAGTTCTTC. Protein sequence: CASSFGQPNEQFF.

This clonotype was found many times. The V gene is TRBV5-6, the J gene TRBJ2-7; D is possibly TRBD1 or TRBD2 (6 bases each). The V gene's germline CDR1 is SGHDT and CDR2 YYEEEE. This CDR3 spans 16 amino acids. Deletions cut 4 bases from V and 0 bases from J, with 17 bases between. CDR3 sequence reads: CASSVTPRGLSYEQYF. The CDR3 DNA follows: TGTGCCAGCAGCGTGACCCCCCGGGGGCTCTCCTACGAGCAGTACTTC.

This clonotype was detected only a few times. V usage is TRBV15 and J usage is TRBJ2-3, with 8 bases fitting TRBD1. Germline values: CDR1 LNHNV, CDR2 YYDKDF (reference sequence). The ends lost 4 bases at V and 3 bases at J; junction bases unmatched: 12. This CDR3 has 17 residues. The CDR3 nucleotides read TGTGCCACCAGCAAAGACAGGGGTTCGGGGGAGACAGATACGCAGTATTTT. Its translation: CATSKDRGSGETDTQYF.

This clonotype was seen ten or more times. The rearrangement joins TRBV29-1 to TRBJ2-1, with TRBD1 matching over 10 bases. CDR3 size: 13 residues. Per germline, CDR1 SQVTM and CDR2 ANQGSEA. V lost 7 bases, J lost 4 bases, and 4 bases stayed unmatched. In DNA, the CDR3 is TGCAGCGCACGGGACAGGGGTTACAATGAGCAGTTCTTC. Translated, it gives CSARDRGYNEQFF.

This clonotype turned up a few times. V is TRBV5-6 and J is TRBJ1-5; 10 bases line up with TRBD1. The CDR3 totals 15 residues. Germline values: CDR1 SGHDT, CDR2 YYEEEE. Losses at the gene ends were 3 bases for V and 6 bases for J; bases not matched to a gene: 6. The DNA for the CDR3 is TGTGCCAGCAGCTACGGGACAGGGGTTGGTCAGCCCCAGCATTTT. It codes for CASSYGTGVGQPQHF. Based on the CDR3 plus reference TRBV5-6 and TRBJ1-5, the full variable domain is DAGVTQSPTHLIKTRGQQVTLRCSPKSGHDTVSWYQQALGQGPQFIFQYYEEEERQRGNFPDRFSGHQFPNYSSELNVNALLLGDSALYLCASSYGTGVGQPQHFGDGTRLSIL.

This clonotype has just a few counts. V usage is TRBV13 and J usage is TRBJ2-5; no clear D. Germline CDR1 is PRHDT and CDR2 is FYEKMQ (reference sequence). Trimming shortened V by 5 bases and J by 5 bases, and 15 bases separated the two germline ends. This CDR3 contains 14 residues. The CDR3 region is CASSPPPRRETQYF. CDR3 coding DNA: TGTGCCAGCAGCCCTCCCCCGAGGCGGGAGACCCAGTACTTC.

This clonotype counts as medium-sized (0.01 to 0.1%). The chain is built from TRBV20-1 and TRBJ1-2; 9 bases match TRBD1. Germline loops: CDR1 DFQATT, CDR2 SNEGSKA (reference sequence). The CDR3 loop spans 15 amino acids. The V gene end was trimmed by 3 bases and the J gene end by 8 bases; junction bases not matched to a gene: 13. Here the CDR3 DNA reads TGCAGTGCTAGGGACAGGGGAGATAAGTTGTGGGGCTACACCTTC. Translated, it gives CSARDRGDKLWGYTF.

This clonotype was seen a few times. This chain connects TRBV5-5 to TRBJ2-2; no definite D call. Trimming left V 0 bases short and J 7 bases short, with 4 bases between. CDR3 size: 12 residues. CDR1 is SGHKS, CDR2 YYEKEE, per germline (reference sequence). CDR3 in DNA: TGTGCCAGCAGCTTGGCAGTCGGGGAGCTGTTTTTT. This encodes CASSLAVGELFF.

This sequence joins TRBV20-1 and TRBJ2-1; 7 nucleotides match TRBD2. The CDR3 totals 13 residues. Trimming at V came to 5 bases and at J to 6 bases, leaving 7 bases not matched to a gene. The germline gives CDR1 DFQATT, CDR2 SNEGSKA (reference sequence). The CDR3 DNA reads TGCAGTGCTCACGTGACTAGCTCCAATGAGCAGTTCTTC. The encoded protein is CSAHVTSSNEQFF.

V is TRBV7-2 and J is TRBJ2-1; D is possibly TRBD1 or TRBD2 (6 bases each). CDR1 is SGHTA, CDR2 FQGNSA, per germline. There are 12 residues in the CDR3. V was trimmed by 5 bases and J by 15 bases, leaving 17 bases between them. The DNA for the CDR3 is TGTGCCAGCAGCCCCGGGGGCCCACGGGGGTTCTTC. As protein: CASSPGGPRGFF.